Below are 29 T cell receptor beta chains sequenced from a single sample in a study of T-cell reconstitution after alpha-beta-depleted transplantation in children. The library targeted TCRbeta and was prepared with unique molecular identifiers. TCRdb re-derived calls from the PCR reads in MiXCR, one entry per CDR3 protein. The sample carries roughly 220,000 distinct CDR3 sequences, 7% to 9% recorded once. Source: PBMCs, mostly from graft donor cells, taken 360 days after TCRalphabeta/CD19-depleted stem cell transplant. Receptors were obtained from a male patient aged 2-10 years who had a stem cell transplant for acute myeloid leukemia, so the T cells may come from the graft donor.

The table lists this clonotype with a few counts. The chain joins TRBV7-6 to TRBJ1-6; TRBD1 might be the D (6 bases). This CDR3 has 14 residues. Deletions cut 4 bases from V and 7 bases from J, with 11 bases between. Germline CDR1 and CDR2: SGHVS and FNYEAQ. The CDR3 nucleotides are TGTGCCAGCAGCTCCAGGGGCTCAAATTCACCCCTCCACTTT. The encoded protein is CASSSRGSNSPLHF.

In its sample, this clonotype was seen a few times. V and J are TRBV4-3 and TRBJ2-5, with TRBD2 matching 8 bases. CDR3 size: 16 residues. J lost 5 bases, V lost 1 base, and 9 bases had no gene match. Germline V gene data show CDR1 as LGHNA and CDR2 as YSLEER. CDR3 in amino acids: CASSQVTAGVEETQYF. For the CDR3, the DNA is TGCGCCAGCAGCCAAGTTACAGCGGGAGTAGAGGAGACCCAGTACTTC.

The chain recombines TRBV20-1 with TRBJ1-5; D call uncertain. The CDR3 consists of 15 residues. CDR1 is DFQATT, CDR2 SNEGSKA, per germline (reference sequence). Trimming removed 3 bases at V and 1 base at J, with 13 bases between. CDR3 nucleotides: TGCAGTGCTAGGGTTGCGGGAGGAAGCAATCAGCCCCAGCATTTT. This codes for CSARVAGGSNQPQHF.

This clonotype was recorded a few times. V and J are TRBV7-2 and TRBJ2-3, with TRBD1 matching 8 bases. J gave up 9 bases and V 3 bases, and 8 bases lay outside the gene matches. The CDR3 loop spans 14 amino acids. Germline CDR1 is SGHTA and CDR2 is FQGNSA. The CDR3 protein is CASSFDRGPRTQYF. CDR3 sequence (DNA): TGTGCCAGCAGCTTCGACAGGGGCCCCAGGACGCAGTATTTT.

At least ten counts were recorded for this clonotype. The chain has TRBV20-1 and TRBJ2-1; weak D call: TRBD2 (6 bases). The CDR3 is 15 amino acids. Deletions cut 4 bases from V and 2 bases from J, with 15 bases between. Looked up from germline, CDR1 is DFQATT and CDR2 is SNEGSKA (reference sequence). This CDR3 is CSANPGTGTYNEQFF. The CDR3 DNA reads TGCAGTGCTAACCCCGGGACTGGGACCTACAATGAGCAGTTCTTC.

This clonotype was picked up a small number of times. V is TRBV15 and J is TRBJ1-5; D possibly corresponds to TRBD1 (6 bases). Trimming removed 0 bases at V and 4 bases at J, with 10 bases between. The CDR3 is 15 residues long. In germline, CDR1 is LNHNV, CDR2 YYDKDF (reference sequence). The CDR3 reads CATSRESGANQPQHF. The DNA for the CDR3 is TGTGCCACCAGCAGAGAGTCAGGGGCAAATCAGCCCCAGCATTTT.

This chain links TRBV28 with TRBJ1-1; 10 bases are a match to TRBD1. The CDR3 covers 16 residues. In germline, CDR1 is MDHEN, CDR2 SYDVKM. The V gene end was trimmed by 5 bases and the J gene end by 1 base; junction bases not matched to a gene: 7. The CDR3 DNA reads as TGTGCCAGCAGTGACGCTAGGACAGGGGGGAACACTGAAGCTTTCTTT. Its protein product is CASSDARTGGNTEAFF.

This clonotype was detected many times. V is TRBV29-1 and J is TRBJ2-1; 9 bases fit TRBD2. CDR1 is SQVTM and CDR2 is ANQGSEA in the germline V gene. The V and J ends lost 3 bases and 5 bases, in that order; junction bases with no gene match: 8. The CDR3 has 15 residues. CDR3 region: CSVDGSSGNHNEQFF. CDR3 bases: TGCAGCGTTGACGGGTCTAGCGGGAATCACAATGAGCAGTTCTTC.

This clonotype was picked up many times. The chain combines TRBV4-1 with TRBJ2-7; D is undetermined. The germline gives CDR1 MGHRA, CDR2 YSYEKL. This CDR3 has 15 amino acids. V was clipped by 1 base and J by 2 bases, with 12 bases between them. In DNA form, the CDR3 reads TGCGCCAGCAGCCAAGCTGTAAATAGGGCCTACGAGCAGTACTTC. This gives the protein CASSQAVNRAYEQYF.

This clonotype was counted at least ten times. V is TRBV12-3 or TRBV12-4 and J is TRBJ2-1; D remains unclear. Deletions cut 5 bases from V and 14 bases from J, with 13 bases between. The CDR3 is 11 amino acids. The DNA for the CDR3 is TGTGCCAGCAGTCCTAGGGTTAAAAAGTTCTTC. This gives the protein CASSPRVKKFF.

This clonotype was counted ten times or more. V gene TRBV15 combines with J gene TRBJ2-1, with 12 bases that match TRBD2. The CDR3 is 17 residues long. Trimming removed 2 bases from V and 5 bases from J; junction bases left unmatched: 7. Germline CDR1 LNHNV, CDR2 YYDKDF (reference sequence). The CDR3 loop is CATSRFPSSGGDNEQFF. CDR3 sequence (DNA): TGTGCCACCAGCAGATTTCCCTCTAGCGGGGGGGACAATGAGCAGTTCTTC.

The sample holds many counts of this clonotype. The J gene is TRBJ2-5, the V gene TRBV20-1; D not resolved. The CDR3 consists of 13 residues. Trimming cost V 6 bases and J 2 bases, with 13 bases left between them. CDR1 is DFQATT, CDR2 SNEGSKA, per germline (reference sequence). The CDR3 here is CSAPPHKQETQYF. CDR3 nucleotide sequence: TGCAGTGCGCCTCCCCACAAACAAGAGACCCAGTACTTC.

The V and J genes are TRBV6-5 and TRBJ2-1; TRBD2 is a possible D gene (5 bases). Germline CDR1 is MNHEY and CDR2 is SVGAGI. V was clipped by 0 bases and J by 2 bases, with 8 bases between them. The CDR3 runs to 15 residues. The CDR3 spells CASSYSSSAYNEQFF. As DNA, the CDR3 is TGTGCCAGCAGTTACTCGAGTAGCGCCTACAATGAGCAGTTCTTC.

In its sample, this clonotype was seen many times. V gene TRBV7-9 combines with J gene TRBJ2-1; no clear D. The germline CDR1 and CDR2 sequences are SEHNR and FQNEAQ (reference sequence). CDR3 length equals 13 residues. Between the trimmed V and J ends, which lost 7 bases and 3 bases, there was a span of 10 bases. The CDR3: CASKKPNYNEQFF. The CDR3 DNA follows: TGTGCCAGCAAGAAGCCAAACTACAATGAGCAGTTCTTC. The variable domain in full, with the rest retrieved from reference TRBV7-9 and TRBJ2-1, is DTGVSQNPRHKITKRGQNVTFRCDPISEHNRLYWYRQTLGQGPEFLTYFQNEAQLEKSRLLSDRFSAERPKGSFSTLEIQRTEQGDSAMYLCASKKPNYNEQFFGPGTRLTVL.

The V call is TRBV28, the J call TRBJ1-3; the D gene is possibly TRBD1 (5 bases). CDR1 MDHEN and CDR2 SYDVKM come from the germline V gene. V was shortened by 6 bases and J by 8 bases, with 17 bases between the two germline ends. This CDR3 spans 14 amino acids. CDR3 sequence: CASSPGIVGDTIYF. The CDR3 coding sequence is TGTGCCAGCAGCCCCGGGATAGTGGGGGACACCATATATTTT.

This clonotype was counted a few times. The rearrangement links TRBV20-1 to TRBJ2-5; 8 bases are a match to TRBD2. With V trimmed by 1 base and J by 3 bases, 7 bases remained unmatched. This CDR3 is 15 amino acids long. Germline-derived CDR1 and CDR2 are DFQATT and SNEGSKA (reference sequence). The CDR3 DNA sequence: TGCAGTGCTAGAGTCGGGAGGGACCTAAAAGAGACCCAGTACTTC. Its protein product is CSARVGRDLKETQYF.

V gene TRBV12-3 or TRBV12-4 combines with J gene TRBJ2-1, with a weak D call TRBD2 (6 bases). Between the trimmed V and J ends, which lost 2 bases and 0 bases, there was a span of 11 bases. The CDR3 runs to 16 residues. CDR3 protein: CASSLTSHVSYNEQFF. CDR3 nucleotide sequence: TGTGCCAGCAGTTTAACTAGCCACGTCTCCTACAATGAGCAGTTCTTC.

This chain connects TRBV12-3 or TRBV12-4 to TRBJ2-7; 9 bases fit TRBD2. The CDR3 spans 14 residues. V trimming: 7 bases; J trimming: 3 bases; junction bases outside the gene matches: 7. The CDR3 region is CASTWGTSSYEQYF. The CDR3 region has the DNA TGTGCCAGCACTTGGGGGACTAGCAGCTACGAGCAGTACTTC.

Ten or more counts support this clonotype. V is TRBV28 and J is TRBJ2-2, with D maybe TRBD1 (5 bases). The germline gives CDR1 MDHEN, CDR2 SYDVKM. The CDR3 runs 14 residues. V was cut by 10 bases and J by 8 bases, with 20 bases left in between. The CDR3 spells CATQHRQGIGELFF. The CDR3 nucleotides are TGTGCCACACAGCACCGGCAGGGAATTGGGGAGCTGTTTTTT.

Ten or more counts support this clonotype. The genes are TRBV20-1 and TRBJ2-3; D not certain. CDR3 length: 13 residues. V lost 1 base, J lost 6 bases, and 11 bases lay in between. Germline CDR1 and CDR2: DFQATT and SNEGSKA (reference sequence). The CDR3 sequence: CSARGSLLDTQYF. The DNA for the CDR3 is TGCAGTGCTAGAGGCAGTCTATTGGATACGCAGTATTTT.

V is TRBV21-1 and J is TRBJ2-7; TRBD1, the table's D call, was not compared with the DNA. TRBV21-1 is an annotated pseudogene. The CDR3 covers 14 residues. CDR3 in amino acids: CATAGTGGAYEQYV. The CDR3, as DNA: TGTGCCACCGCCGGGACAGGGGGAGCTTACGAGCAGTACGTC.

The table lists this clonotype with many counts. V and J are TRBV12-3 or TRBV12-4 and TRBJ2-7, with D unclear. V lost 3 bases to trimming and J lost 3 bases, with 6 bases between them. CDR3 length: 12 residues. The CDR3 nucleotides are TGTGCCAGCAGTTTGAACAACTACGAGCAGTACTTC. Residues: CASSLNNYEQYF.

The rearrangement links TRBV20-1 to TRBJ2-3, with 8 bases matching TRBD2. The trim removed 6 bases at V and 4 bases at J, leaving 12 bases unmatched. The length of the CDR3 is 15 residues. Germline V lookup: CDR1 DFQATT, CDR2 SNEGSKA (reference sequence). This CDR3 reads CSAPPAGTSADTQYF. Here the CDR3 DNA reads TGCAGTGCCCCACCGGCAGGGACTAGTGCAGATACGCAGTATTTT.

This clonotype showed up many times. The gene calls are TRBV12-3 or TRBV12-4 and TRBJ2-2; D is unclear. CDR3 length equals 13 residues. V lost 4 bases and J 8 bases, leaving 11 bases between the germline ends. CDR3: CASSSWTQGELFF. The CDR3 region has the DNA TGTGCCAGCAGTTCCTGGACCCAGGGGGAGCTGTTTTTT.

There are many counts of this clonotype. This chain joins TRBV11-2 and TRBJ2-3; D not certain. Germline lookup yields CDR1 SGHAT and CDR2 FQNNGV. V was clipped by 3 bases and J by 6 bases, with 7 bases between them. The CDR3 consists of 12 residues. CDR3 sequence reads: CASSLYGDTQYF. As DNA, the CDR3 is TGTGCCAGCAGCTTGTATGGGGATACGCAGTATTTT.

This clonotype was recorded a few times. This sequence joins TRBV6-5 and TRBJ2-3, with 10 bases lining up with TRBD2. V was clipped by 0 bases and J by 6 bases; unmatched bases: 3. Germline loops: CDR1 MNHEY, CDR2 SVGAGI. The CDR3 totals 15 residues. CDR3 sequence (DNA): TGTGCCAGCAGTTACTCCGGGACTAGCGCGGATACGCAGTATTTT. The encoded protein is CASSYSGTSADTQYF.

The sample holds many counts of this clonotype. The chain uses TRBV5-1 and TRBJ2-1; 10 bases are a match to TRBD2. Per the germline V gene, CDR1 is SGHRS and CDR2 is YFSETQ. The length of the CDR3 is 15 residues. Germline trimming cut 3 bases from V and 10 bases from J; bases unmatched to any gene: 10. The CDR3: CASSSESGLAREQFF. The DNA of the CDR3 is TGCGCCAGCAGCTCAGAATCGGGACTAGCGAGAGAGCAGTTCTTC.

The chain employs TRBV5-6 and TRBJ2-5, with 11 bases identical to TRBD2. V was pared by 4 bases and J by 4 bases, with 6 bases of the junction left unmatched. Germline values: CDR1 SGHDT, CDR2 YYEEEE. The CDR3 spans 15 residues. CDR3 loop: CASSRTGLAGETQYF. The CDR3 DNA reads as TGTGCCAGCAGCAGAACTGGACTAGCGGGAGAGACCCAGTACTTC.

This clonotype was observed once. A much larger clone lies a single base off, so this may be a read error. V gene TRBV5-1 combines with J gene TRBJ2-2; D remains ambiguous. Germline V gene lookup returns CDR1 SGHRS and CDR2 YFSETQ. The CDR3 is made up of 13 amino acids. The V end lost 2 bases, the J end lost 6 bases, and 8 bases lay between the germline ends. CDR3 protein: CASSLSVPGELFF. The CDR3 DNA is TGCGCCAGCAGCTTATCAGTGCCCGGGGAGCTGTTTTTT. Drawing the rest from reference TRBV5-1 and TRBJ2-2, the complete variable domain is KAGVTQTPRYLIKTRGQQVTLSCSPISGHRSVSWYQQTPGQGLQFLFEYFSETQRNKGNFPGRFSGRQFSNSRSEMNVSTLELGDSALYLCASSLSVPGELFFGEGSRLTVL.